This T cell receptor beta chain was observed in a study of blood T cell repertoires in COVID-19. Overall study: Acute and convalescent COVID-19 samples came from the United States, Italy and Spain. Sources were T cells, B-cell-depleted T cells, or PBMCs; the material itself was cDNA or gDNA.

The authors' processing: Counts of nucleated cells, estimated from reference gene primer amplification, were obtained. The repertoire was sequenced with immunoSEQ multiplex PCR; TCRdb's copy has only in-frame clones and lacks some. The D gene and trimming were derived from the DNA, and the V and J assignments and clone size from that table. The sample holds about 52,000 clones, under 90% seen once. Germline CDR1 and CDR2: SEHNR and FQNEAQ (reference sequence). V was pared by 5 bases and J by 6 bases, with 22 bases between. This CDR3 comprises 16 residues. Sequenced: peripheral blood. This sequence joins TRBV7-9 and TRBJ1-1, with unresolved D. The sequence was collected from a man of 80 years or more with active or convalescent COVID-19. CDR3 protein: CASSPQPGIIGPEAFF. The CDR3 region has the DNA TGTGCCAGCAGCCCGCAACCCGGGATCATCGGTCCTGAAGCTTTCTTT.